This entry lists 8 T cell receptor beta chains sequenced from one sample in a study of blood T cell repertoires in COVID-19. Sequencing was performed with immunoSEQ multiplex PCR; in TCRdb, only in-frame clones are kept and a portion is missing. Altogether about 330,000 clones are present, nearly 90% being singletons, with the ten largest covering approximately 5.3%. The sequenced sample consisted of PBMCs or T cells enriched from blood (not recorded which). The receptors stem from a woman in her 30s who had recovered from COVID-19.

The chain joins TRBV7-9 to TRBJ2-3; D unclear. The CDR3 is 12 residues long. Germline V gene data show CDR1 as SEHNR and CDR2 as FQNEAQ (reference sequence). V lost 3 bases to trimming and J lost 4 bases, with 5 bases between them. CDR3 DNA: TGTGCCAGCAGCTTTACATCAGATACGCAGTATTTT. Translating it yields CASSFTSDTQYF. Filled out from reference TRBV7-9 and TRBJ2-3, the complete variable domain reads DTGVSQNPRHKITKRGQNVTFRCDPISEHNRLYWYRQTLGQGPEFLTYFQNEAQLEKSRLLSDRFSAERPKGSFSTLEIQRTEQGDSAMYLCASSFTSDTQYFGPGTRLTVL.

Here the CDR3 reads CAWSRTEYEQYF. The CDR3 DNA follows: TGTGCCTGGAGTAGGACAGAATACGAGCAGTACTTC. The chain is built from TRBV30 and TRBJ2-7; the D gene is possibly TRBD1 (6 bases). CDR1 and CDR2 from the germline V gene are GTSNPN and SVGIG (reference sequence). Trimming shortened V by 2 bases and J by 4 bases, and 9 bases separated the two germline ends. This CDR3 contains 12 residues. The full variable domain, rest sourced from reference TRBV30 and TRBJ2-7, is SQTIHQWPATLVQPVGSPLSLECTVEGTSNPNLYWYRQAAGRGLQLLFYSVGIGQISSEVPQNLSASRPQDRQFILSSKKLLLSDSGFYLCAWSRTEYEQYFGPGTRLTVT.

The rearrangement links TRBV5-6 to TRBJ1-1; 7 positions match TRBD1. The trim removed 3 bases at V and 1 base at J, leaving 0 bases unmatched. Germline V CDR1 and CDR2: SGHDT, YYEEEE. The CDR3 length is 13 residues. The CDR3 reads CASSWDRNTEAFF. In DNA, the CDR3 is TGTGCCAGCAGCTGGGACAGGAACACTGAAGCTTTCTTT.

This clone came up a few times. The gene calls are TRBV24-1 and TRBJ2-1; D might be TRBD1 (7 bases). The CDR3 is 17 residues long. The V and J ends lost 5 bases and 4 bases respectively, with 20 bases between them. Per germline, CDR1 KGHDR and CDR2 SFDVKD. The DNA for the CDR3 is TGTGCCACCAGTGTGGGTGGCGGGACAGCTATATACAATGAGCAGTTCTTC. The encoded protein is CATSVGGGTAIYNEQFF.

The chain has TRBV6-2 or TRBV6-3 and TRBJ1-6; 7 bases are shared with TRBD1. After removal of 7 bases from V and 6 bases from J, the junction contained 12 bases not matched to a gene. Germline lookup yields CDR1 MNHEY and CDR2 SVGEGT. This CDR3 is 16 amino acids long. In nucleotides, the CDR3 is TGTGCCAGCAACCCGGCCGTAGGGGGCCGTAATTCACCCCTCCACTTT. Its translation: CASNPAVGGRNSPLHF.

This chain uses TRBV7-3 with TRBJ2-3; 13 nucleotides agree with TRBD2. The CDR3 sequence is 16 residues long. The J segment lost 4 bases and the V segment lost 4 bases, leaving 5 bases of the junction unmatched. The germline V gene encodes CDR1 SGHTA and CDR2 FQGTGA. CDR3 nucleotides: TGTGCCAGCAGCTCGACTAGCGGGGGGACCTCAGATACGCAGTATTTT. Its protein is CASSSTSGGTSDTQYF.

The genes are TRBV19 and TRBJ1-2; 8 positions agree with TRBD1. The CDR3 totals 13 residues. J lost 7 bases, V lost 6 bases, and 7 bases had no gene match. CDR1 is LNHDA, CDR2 SQIVND, per germline (reference sequence). The CDR3 nucleotides are TGTGCCAGTAGACTTCCGGACAGGGCTGGCTACACCTTC. Translating it yields CASRLPDRAGYTF.

This clone appeared once. The CDR3 bases are TGCAGCGTTGATGTGGGAGGCTACGAGCAGTACTTC. It is translated as CSVDVGGYEQYF. The gene calls are TRBV29-1 and TRBJ2-7; tentative D call: TRBD2 (6 bases). The CDR3 has 12 amino acids. Trimming cost V 3 bases and J 3 bases, with 9 bases left between them. Germline V gives CDR1 SQVTM, CDR2 ANQGSEA.